The T cell receptor beta chain under discussion was sequenced for a study of T cell repertoires in cytomegalovirus infection. CDR1 and CDR2 (germline): ENHRY, SYGVKD. This CDR3 has 16 amino acids. Trimming removed 0 bases from V and 0 bases from J, with 9 bases in between. TCRdb re-analysed the reads in MiXCR, keeping a single row per CDR3 protein. The sample lists under 300,000 distinct CDR3 sequences, approximately 15% occurring once. The chain joins TRBV10-3 to TRBJ1-5; no firm D call. Sequencing used CD8+ T cells from PBMCs. The TCR sequence derives from a human donor in good health (CMV status not recorded). Some clones in this sample may be carry-over from other donors' samples. The CDR3 spells CAISESPGYSNQPQHF. The CDR3 DNA reads as TGTGCCATCAGTGAGTCTCCAGGTTATAGCAATCAGCCCCAGCATTTT.